Listed here is a single TCR beta chain. Its specificity is unknown. The data are from a study of post-analysis software for immune sequencing data. In the study overall: Recorded disease courses covered relapsing-remitting, secondary progressive and progressive-relapsing multiple sclerosis. Some patients had no subtype annotation.

General observations from the study: In patients, about 5 TRBV segments were more frequent than in controls, with TRBV5-6, TRBV5-1 and TRBV20-1 among them. In multiple sclerosis, normalized Chao1 diversity was significantly below that of controls. Strong same-batch co-clustering of samples appeared with F measure clustering.

CDR3 length equals 15 residues. Libraries were made from TCR beta cDNA, and they carried unique molecular identifiers. From around 1 to 10 million T cells, 500,000 or so cDNA molecules were obtained. TCRdb itself ran the PCR reads through MiXCR, one entry per CDR3 protein. The sample shows approximately 350,000 distinct CDR3 sequences, around 33% of them seen only once. The chain has TRBV12-3 or TRBV12-4 and TRBJ2-4; 10 bases fit TRBD2. The closer fit of TRBJ2-5 to the DNA end suggests the J call may be wrong. The TCR sequence derives from a girl aged 10 to 17 with multiple sclerosis. Sequencing was carried out using blood. This CDR3 reads CASSPIRLAGETQYF. In DNA form, the CDR3 reads TGTGCCAGCAGTCCAATTCGACTAGCGGGTGAGACCCAGTACTTC.